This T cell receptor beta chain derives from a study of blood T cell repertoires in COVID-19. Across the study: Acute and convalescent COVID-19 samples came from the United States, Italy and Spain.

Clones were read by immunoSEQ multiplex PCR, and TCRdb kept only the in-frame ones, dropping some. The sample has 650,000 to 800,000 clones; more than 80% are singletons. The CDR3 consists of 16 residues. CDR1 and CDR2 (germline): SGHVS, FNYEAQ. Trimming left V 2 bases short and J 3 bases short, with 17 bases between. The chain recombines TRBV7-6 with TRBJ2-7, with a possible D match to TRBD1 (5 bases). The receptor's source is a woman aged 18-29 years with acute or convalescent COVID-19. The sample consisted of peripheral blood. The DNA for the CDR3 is TGTGCCAGCAGCTTACAAGTCGACAGTTATAACTACGAGCAGTACTTC. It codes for CASSLQVDSYNYEQYF.